A single sample is the source of the 4 T cell receptor beta chains below, sequenced in a study of CD8+CD57+ T cells in acquired aplastic anemia. Researchers used genomic DNA as the template to profile TCR beta VDJ and CDR3. In TCRdb, the reads were re-called with MiXCR into one record per CDR3 protein. The sample holds hundreds of thousands of distinct CDR3 sequences, roughly 50% seen once. Patients included in sequencing had previously demonstrated CD8+CD57+ cell expansion by flow cytometry. Source material: sorted CD4+, CD8+, or CD8+CD57+ T cells (not recorded which) from PBMCs. These TCRs come from a human donor with aplastic anemia.

This clonotype was observed at least ten times. The chain links TRBV20-1 to TRBJ2-5; D is possibly TRBD2 (6 bases). CDR3 length equals 15 residues. The V and J ends lost 1 base and 3 bases respectively, with 15 bases between them. CDR1 is DFQATT and CDR2 is SNEGSKA in the germline V gene (reference sequence). DNA for the CDR3: TGCAGTGCTAGAGGGGTAGGACGGGGGAAAGAGACCCAGTACTTC. Protein sequence: CSARGVGRGKETQYF.

A single count supports this clonotype. The gene calls are TRBV5-1 and TRBJ2-3; D may match TRBD1 or TRBD2 (5 bases each). Germline loops: CDR1 SGHRS, CDR2 YFSETQ. The V and J ends lost 4 bases and 11 bases respectively, with 23 bases between them. The CDR3 sequence is 15 residues long. In DNA form, the CDR3 reads TGCGCCAGCAGCCTCCTCGAGGGGTCCCCTAATGAGCAGTATTTT. Translated: CASSLLEGSPNEQYF.

V usage is TRBV27 and J usage is TRBJ1-5; D possibly corresponds to TRBD1 (6 bases). V dropped 4 bases and J dropped 3 bases, with 13 bases sitting between them. The length of the CDR3 is 15 residues. Per germline, CDR1 MNHEY and CDR2 SMNVEV (reference sequence). The CDR3 DNA sequence: TGTGCCAGCAGTTCCTACCGGGACATCAATCAGCCCCAGCATTTT. This gives the protein CASSSYRDINQPQHF.

The CDR3 is CASSEGYLIRQGTEKLFF. The CDR3 nucleotides are TGTGCCAGCAGTGAGGGGTATTTGATAAGGCAGGGGACTGAAAAACTGTTTTTT. The rearrangement links TRBV2 to TRBJ1-4; D may be TRBD1 (6 bases). This CDR3 contains 18 residues. The V end lost 3 bases, the J end lost 7 bases, and 24 bases lay between the germline ends. Germline V CDR1 and CDR2: SNHLY, FYNNEI. Using reference TRBV2 and TRBJ1-4 for the parts outside the CDR3, the full variable domain is EPEVTQTPSHQVTQMGQEVILRCVPISNHLYFYWYRQILGQKVEFLVSFYNNEISEKSEIFDDQFSVERPDGSNFTLKIRSTKLEDSAMYFCASSEGYLIRQGTEKLFFGSGTQLSVL.